These 18 T cell receptor beta chains came from one sample sequenced in a study of control samples from healthy donors and cancer patients. Profiled with immunoSEQ multiplex PCR; TCRdb holds only in-frame clones, not every one. In the table there are about 50,000 clones, 85% to 90% of which are singletons. Sequences were obtained from PBMCs. The receptors were gathered from a man aged 50 to 60 with head and neck cancer.

The chain is built from TRBV28 and TRBJ2-5; D ambiguous. V lost 5 bases and J lost 1, with 8 bases in between. CDR3 size: 13 residues. CDR1 and CDR2 from the germline V gene are MDHEN and SYDVKM. In nucleotides, the CDR3 is TGTGCCAGCAGTATAGAGCCCCAAGAGACCCAGTACTTC. Encoded protein: CASSIEPQETQYF.

The chain combines TRBV28 with TRBJ1-5, with a weak D call TRBD1 (5 bases). CDR3 length: 12 residues. Germline CDR1 reads MDHEN; CDR2 reads SYDVKM. Trimming stripped 8 bases from V and 13 bases from J, with 18 bases between. CDR3 sequence reads: CASESVGEIQHF. CDR3 DNA: TGTGCCAGCGAGTCGGTAGGGGAGATACAGCATTTT.

This chain links TRBV3-1 (or the pseudogene TRBV3-2) with TRBJ2-1, with D unresolved. CDR1 and CDR2 from the germline V gene are LGHDT and YNNKEL (reference sequence). This CDR3 comprises 13 residues. V was shortened by 5 bases and J by 4 bases, with 9 bases between the two germline ends. CDR3 sequence (DNA): TGTGCCAGCAGCGCTAACGTATACAATGAGCAGTTCTTC. Its translation: CASSANVYNEQFF.

There are a few counts of this clone. A junction boundary mismatches the germline segment, possibly from a read error. The J gene is TRBJ1-6, the V gene TRBV6-6; D unclear. Germline-derived CDR1 and CDR2 are MNHNY and SVGAGI (reference sequence). The CDR3 loop spans 16 amino acids. The CDR3 DNA is TGTGCCAGCAGTTCCAGGATCGGACGGGCCAATTTACCCCTCCACTTT. The encoded protein is CASSSRIGRANLPLHF.

The gene calls are TRBV19 and TRBJ2-1; 7 nucleotides agree with TRBD2. The CDR3 runs to 15 residues. Trimming took 3 bases from V and 6 from J; bases not matched to a gene: 8. Germline V gene lookup returns CDR1 LNHDA and CDR2 SQIVND (reference sequence). CDR3 sequence (DNA): TGTGCCAGTAGTATCCAGGGAGGGGTCTTCAATGAGCAGTTCTTC. It is translated as CASSIQGGVFNEQFF.

CDR3 region: CASSPRRREETQYF. As DNA, the CDR3 is TGTGCCAGCAGCCCCCGGCGTAGGGAGGAGACCCAGTACTTC. This chain links TRBV14 with TRBJ2-5, with D perhaps matching TRBD2 (5 bases). The V end lost 4 bases, the J end lost 5 bases, and 14 bases lay between the germline ends. The CDR3 covers 14 residues. Germline CDR1 is SGHDN and CDR2 is FVKESK.

The J gene is TRBJ1-1, the V gene TRBV28; D not certain. The CDR3 is 11 residues long. From germline, CDR1 is MDHEN and CDR2 SYDVKM. Trimming stripped 3 bases from V and 8 bases from J, with 7 bases between. The CDR3 nucleotides are TGTGCCAGCAGTTTGAAGAAGGAAGCTTTCTTT. This translates into CASSLKKEAFF.

The CDR3 sequence: CASSESGRVTGELFF. The CDR3 bases are TGTGCCAGCAGTGAAAGCGGGAGGGTTACCGGGGAGCTGTTTTTT. The chain recombines TRBV6-1 with TRBJ2-2; 10 nucleotides match TRBD2. J was trimmed by 5 bases and V by 2 bases; bases with no gene match: 2. The CDR3 runs 15 residues. Germline CDR1 and CDR2: MNHNS and SASEGT.

This clone was recorded once. The CDR3 is CASSNRDRGLETNEKLFF. Here the CDR3 DNA reads TGTGCCAGCAGTAACCGGGACAGGGGGCTTGAAACTAATGAAAAACTGTTTTTT. The chain links TRBV2 to TRBJ1-4; 12 bases align to TRBD1. The V gene's germline CDR1 is SNHLY and CDR2 FYNNEI. The CDR3 contains 18 residues. The ends lost 5 bases at V and 1 base at J; junction bases unmatched: 8.

The rearrangement joins TRBV7-9 to TRBJ2-1; D is perhaps TRBD1 or TRBD2 (6 bases each). Trimming stripped 6 bases from V and 8 bases from J, with 23 bases between. The CDR3 loop spans 16 amino acids. CDR1 and CDR2 from the germline V gene are SEHNR and FQNEAQ (reference sequence). The CDR3 DNA is TGTGCCAGCAGACTTCACAGGGACCCCACGGGGGATGAGCAGTTCTTC. Amino acids: CASRLHRDPTGDEQFF.

The V call is TRBV5-6, the J call TRBJ1-5, with D unclear. Germline CDR1 and CDR2: SGHDT and YYEEEE. There are 15 residues in the CDR3. V lost 0 bases and J lost 0, with 7 bases in between. In DNA form, the CDR3 reads TGTGCCAGCAGCTTGGGTGAGGTTAGCAATCAGCCCCAGCATTTT. This translates into CASSLGEVSNQPQHF.

This sequence joins TRBV5-1 and TRBJ1-1; D is unclear. Germline CDR1 SGHRS, CDR2 YFSETQ. V was clipped by 6 bases and J by 11 bases, with 14 bases between them. The CDR3 totals 11 residues. The CDR3 spells CASNFGGTAFF. In nucleotides, the CDR3 is TGCGCCAGCAACTTCGGAGGTACGGCTTTCTTT.

The rearrangement joins TRBV19 to TRBJ2-5; 10 bases line up with TRBD2. Germline V gene sequence: CDR1 LNHDA, CDR2 SQIVND (reference sequence). J was trimmed by 2 bases and V by 3 bases; bases with no gene match: 3. The CDR3 contains 15 residues. The CDR3 region is CASSILAGEQETQYF. The CDR3 DNA follows: TGTGCCAGTAGTATCCTAGCGGGGGAACAAGAGACCCAGTACTTC.

The chain joins TRBV5-3 to TRBJ2-1, with D perhaps being TRBD1 or TRBD2 (5 bases each). TRBV5-3 is an open reading frame whose function is uncertain. The CDR3 length is 17 residues. V was trimmed by 1 base and J by 2 bases, leaving 16 bases between them. DNA of the CDR3: TGTGCCAGAAGCTTGCCTAGCAGGGTGAATCCCTACAATGAGCAGTTCTTC. This translates into CARSLPSRVNPYNEQFF.

V gene TRBV20-1 combines with J gene TRBJ2-7, with D hard to call. This CDR3 comprises 13 residues. V dropped 3 bases and J dropped 3 bases, with 12 bases sitting between them. Germline V gene data show CDR1 as DFQATT and CDR2 as SNEGSKA (reference sequence). The CDR3 loop reads CSASPSLIYEQYF. The CDR3 DNA sequence: TGCAGTGCTAGTCCGAGTCTTATCTACGAGCAGTACTTC.

The CDR3 coding sequence is TGTGCCAGCAGCCCTGGAAGGGGGTCCTACGAGCAGTACTTC. Translating gives CASSPGRGSYEQYF. The chain joins TRBV3-1 (or the pseudogene TRBV3-2) to TRBJ2-7; possible D gene TRBD1, 6 bases. Trimming took off 4 bases at V and 1 base at J, with 11 bases between the two ends. Looked up from germline, CDR1 is LGHDT and CDR2 is YNNKEL (reference sequence). This CDR3 has 14 residues.

This clone was seen once. The chain employs TRBV28 and TRBJ1-1, with unresolved D. The ends were cut back, 2 bases at V and 3 bases at J, with 7 bases in the middle. CDR3 length equals 13 residues. The germline CDR1 and CDR2 sequences are MDHEN and SYDVKM. CDR3 region: CASSLVLYTEAFF. The CDR3 DNA reads as TGTGCCAGCAGTTTAGTTTTGTACACTGAAGCTTTCTTT.

The chain carries TRBV21-1 and TRBJ2-1; TRBD2 reflects the table's D call only, with no check against the DNA. TRBV21-1 is tagged as a pseudogene. The length of the CDR3 is 16 residues. The CDR3 region has the DNA TGTGCCAGCAGCACAGCGGGACTAGCGGAGAACAATGAGCAGTTCTTC. Translation: CASSTAGLAENNEQFF.